These 21 T cell receptor beta chains were sequenced from one sample in a study of cytomegalovirus exposure and HLA in healthy donors (dated by TCRdb to the late 2010s). The library was generated by the immunoSEQ multiplex PCR assay. For the multiplex PCR, a mixture combining 60 forward primers for TCR Vbeta segments and 13 reverse primers for TCR Jbeta segments was used. Here the immuneACCESS table is served through TCRdb, limited to in-frame sequences with V and J called. Missing clones are a known gap in these copies; in checked studies unresolved V genes cover under half, and the rest lacks a known reason. The sample contains 150,000 to 200,000 clones, 65% to 70% of them found a single time. Roughly 4.4% of the sample lies in the top ten. Sequencing used PBMCs. Receptors were obtained from a woman younger than 30 in good health and CMV-seropositive.

The chain is built from TRBV27 and TRBJ1-1, with no clear D. CDR1 is MNHEY, CDR2 SMNVEV, per germline (reference sequence). CDR3 size: 15 residues. V was clipped by 3 bases and J by 1 base, with 12 bases between them. Here the CDR3 reads CASSFGGRGNTEAFF. The CDR3 coding sequence is TGTGCCAGCAGTTTCGGAGGACGCGGGAACACTGAAGCTTTCTTT.

The V gene is TRBV28, the J gene TRBJ1-5; no definite D call. The V gene lost 3 bases and the J gene lost 9 bases, with 15 bases spanning the gap. The CDR3 extends over 14 amino acids. Germline V lookup: CDR1 MDHEN, CDR2 SYDVKM. In DNA, the CDR3 is TGTGCCAGCAGTTTTGGCGACCCCGGGAGGCCCCAGCATTTT. This translates into CASSFGDPGRPQHF.

This rearrangement joins TRBV19 to TRBJ1-1; D call uncertain. This CDR3 has 11 amino acids. CDR1 and CDR2 from the germline V gene are LNHDA and SQIVND (reference sequence). The V gene lost 7 bases and the J gene lost 7 bases, with 10 bases spanning the gap. CDR3 sequence (DNA): TGTGCCAGTATGGTGTCGGTTGAAGCTTTCTTT. Protein sequence: CASMVSVEAFF. Supplemented by reference TRBV19 and TRBJ1-1, the full variable domain reads DGGITQSPKYLFRKEGQNVTLSCEQNLNHDAMYWYRQDPGQGLRLIYYSQIVNDFQKGDIAEGYSVSREKKESFPLTVTSAQKNPTAFYLCASMVSVEAFFGQGTRLTVV.

CDR3 residues: CASSYSSGSWYEQYF. CDR3 nucleotide sequence: TGTGCCAGCAGCTACTCTAGCGGGAGTTGGTACGAGCAGTACTTC. V usage is TRBV7-9 and J usage is TRBJ2-7; TRBD2 matches 10 bases. Germline V CDR1 and CDR2: SEHNR, FQNEAQ (reference sequence). The CDR3 has 15 amino acids. V dropped 4 bases and J dropped 4; count of bases not matched to a gene: 7.

This chain uses TRBV5-1 with TRBJ1-2, with TRBD1 matching over 7 bases. The CDR3 is 13 amino acids. Germline V gene data show CDR1 as SGHRS and CDR2 as YFSETQ. V lost 4 bases to trimming and J lost 4 bases; unmatched junction nucleotides: 4. CDR3 nucleotides: TGCGCCAGCAGCCGGGACAGCTCCTATGGCTACACCTTC. Amino acids: CASSRDSSYGYTF.

CDR3 in amino acids: CAWSVPGDINQPQHF. For the CDR3, the DNA is TGTGCCTGGAGTGTACCAGGGGACATAAATCAGCCCCAGCATTTT. The chain joins TRBV30 to TRBJ1-5; D might be TRBD1 (6 bases). The germline V gene has CDR1 GTSNPN and CDR2 SVGIG (reference sequence). The CDR3 totals 15 residues. The germline V and J ends were trimmed by 0 bases and 4 bases, with 13 bases remaining between them.

This sequence joins TRBV2 and TRBJ1-5; 8 bases agree with TRBD1. CDR1 and CDR2 from the germline V gene are SNHLY and FYNNEI. The CDR3 runs to 17 residues. J was trimmed by 0 bases and V by 3 bases; bases with no gene match: 7. This CDR3 reads CASSEGQDSYSNQPQHF. CDR3 in DNA: TGTGCCAGCAGTGAGGGACAGGATAGTTATAGCAATCAGCCCCAGCATTTT.

In this sample, this clone turned up a few times. The V and J genes are TRBV28 and TRBJ1-1, with 7 nucleotides matching TRBD1. This CDR3 region has 13 residues. Germline V lookup: CDR1 MDHEN, CDR2 SYDVKM. The CDR3 reads CAASEGARTEAFF. The CDR3, as DNA: TGTGCGGCGTCCGAGGGGGCTCGGACTGAAGCTTTCTTT.

The chain joins TRBV4-2 to TRBJ1-4; D might be TRBD1 (5 bases). In germline, CDR1 is LGHNA, CDR2 YNFKEQ. This CDR3 is built from 17 residues. The V and J ends lost 1 base and 4 bases respectively, with 16 bases between them. The CDR3 DNA reads as TGTGCCAGCAGCCAAGGTTGGGGGGAGGACCTTAATGAAAAACTGTTTTTT. It specifies CASSQGWGEDLNEKLFF.

V is TRBV6-4 and J is TRBJ2-7; 15 nucleotides match TRBD2. The V gene's germline CDR1 is MRHNA and CDR2 SNTAGT. V shed 2 bases, J shed 7 bases, and the junction held 24 bases outside the gene matches. This CDR3 has 22 amino acids. The CDR3 sequence is CASSDRRRTSGRARPGEVEQYF. DNA of the CDR3: TGTGCCAGCAGTGACCGCCGGCGGACTAGCGGGAGGGCCCGCCCAGGGGAGGTAGAGCAGTACTTC.

The genes are TRBV18 and TRBJ2-1; a weak D match, TRBD2 (5 bases). The V gene lost 5 bases and the J gene lost 9 bases, with 11 bases spanning the gap. Germline CDR1 reads KGHSH; CDR2 reads LQKENI. This CDR3 is built from 12 residues. The CDR3 region is CASSDMGAEQFF. Written as DNA, the CDR3 is TGTGCCAGCTCAGATATGGGAGCTGAGCAGTTCTTC.

The chain uses TRBV2 and TRBJ2-1; the D is unclear. V lost 7 bases, J lost 7 bases, and 8 bases lay in between. The CDR3 loop spans 11 amino acids. Germline V gives CDR1 SNHLY, CDR2 FYNNEI. CDR3 coding DNA: TGTGCCAGCACCCACACAAATGAGCAGTTCTTC. Its translation: CASTHTNEQFF.

The V call is TRBV5-1, the J call TRBJ2-1; 10 bases line up with TRBD2. Germline loops: CDR1 SGHRS, CDR2 YFSETQ. V was pared by 4 bases and J by 0 bases, with 7 bases of the junction left unmatched. The CDR3 is made up of 17 amino acids. The CDR3 sequence is CASSPGLADLSYNEQFF. CDR3 nucleotide sequence: TGCGCCAGCAGCCCCGGACTAGCGGACCTCTCCTACAATGAGCAGTTCTTC.

The chain links TRBV19 to TRBJ2-2; a weak D match, TRBD1 (6 bases). Looked up from germline, CDR1 is LNHDA and CDR2 is SQIVND (reference sequence). The CDR3 totals 16 residues. The V end lost 6 bases, the J end lost 4 bases, and 18 bases lay between the germline ends. The CDR3 here is CASRKPGASITGELFF. DNA for the CDR3: TGTGCCAGTAGGAAACCAGGGGCTTCAATCACCGGGGAGCTGTTTTTT.

V gene TRBV6-1 combines with J gene TRBJ1-1, with D tentatively TRBD1 (5 bases). CDR1 and CDR2 (germline): MNHNS, SASEGT. This CDR3 has 14 residues. V shed 0 bases and J shed 5 bases, with 10 bases lying between them. In nucleotides, the CDR3 is TGTGCCAGCAGTGAAGCAAGGGGATGGACTGAAGCTTTCTTT. Translating it yields CASSEARGWTEAFF.

The chain employs TRBV18 and TRBJ1-1; TRBD1 matches 9 bases. Germline V gene data show CDR1 as KGHSH and CDR2 as LQKENI. The CDR3 sequence is 16 residues long. The ends lost 0 bases at V and 6 bases at J; junction bases unmatched: 8. The CDR3 coding sequence is TGTGCCAGCTCACCACCGGACAGGGGAAGTAATGCTGAAGCTTTCTTT. Its translation: CASSPPDRGSNAEAFF.

This chain joins TRBV28 and TRBJ2-1, with 10 bases matching TRBD2. There are 15 residues in the CDR3. Trimming at V came to 3 bases and at J to 7 bases, leaving 6 bases not matched to a gene. The germline gives CDR1 MDHEN, CDR2 SYDVKM. CDR3 loop: CASSFWSGGVNEQFF. The DNA of the CDR3 is TGTGCCAGCAGTTTTTGGAGCGGGGGGGTGAATGAGCAGTTCTTC.

This chain uses TRBV11-2 with TRBJ2-7; 8 bases agree with TRBD2. CDR1 and CDR2 from the germline V gene are SGHAT and FQNNGV. This CDR3 contains 13 residues. Trimming took 5 bases from V and 2 from J; bases not matched to a gene: 2. CDR3: CASSPGGAYEQYF. The CDR3 nucleotides read TGTGCCAGCAGCCCCGGGGGGGCCTACGAGCAGTACTTC.

V is TRBV2 and J is TRBJ2-7; 13 nucleotides align to TRBD2. Germline CDR1 and CDR2: SNHLY and FYNNEI. CDR3 length: 16 amino acids. V shed 5 bases, J shed 4 bases, and the junction held 8 bases outside the gene matches. The CDR3 is CASSQGLAGAGYEQYF. The DNA of the CDR3 is TGTGCCAGCAGTCAAGGACTAGCGGGAGCAGGGTACGAGCAGTACTTC.

The rearrangement joins TRBV10-3 to TRBJ2-7, with D hard to call. CDR3 size: 12 residues. V dropped 6 bases and J dropped 7 bases, with 13 bases sitting between them. Germline CDR1 is ENHRY and CDR2 is SYGVKD. The CDR3 region has the DNA TGTGCCATCAGGGCGAACAGCTATGAGCAGTACTTC. Translating it yields CAIRANSYEQYF.

This chain connects TRBV5-6 to TRBJ1-2, with no clear D. Trimming pared 0 bases from V and 6 bases from J, leaving 6 bases between. The CDR3 has 12 residues. The germline gives CDR1 SGHDT, CDR2 YYEEEE. The CDR3 coding sequence is TGTGCCAGCAGCTTGGGGGGAGATGGCTACACCTTC. As protein: CASSLGGDGYTF.